This TCR beta chain was identified during a study of PD-1 blockade in classical Hodgkin lymphoma. Every patient relapsed after autologous stem cell transplantation, and brentuximab vedotin exposure varied. This CDR3 has 15 residues. Looked up from germline, CDR1 is MNHNS and CDR2 is SASEGT. The trim removed 7 bases at V and 5 bases at J, leaving 9 bases unmatched. This clone occurred once. The antigen remains undetermined. Points from the study as a whole: Prior to therapy, complete responders displayed diversity much like that of newly diagnosed patients. Exclusion applied to patients who initiated nivolumab less than 1 year following ASCT.

Profiled with immunoSEQ multiplex PCR; TCRdb holds only in-frame clones, not every one. The sample carries roughly 92,000 clones, roughly 92% recorded once. The source of this sequence is a human donor with classical Hodgkin lymphoma. The chain employs TRBV6-1 and TRBJ2-7, with 12 bases that match TRBD1. The sample consisted of peripheral blood mononuclear cells (PBMCs), taken at baseline. The CDR3 protein is CASKGRDRGLHEQYF. CDR3 sequence (DNA): TGTGCCAGCAAAGGCCGGGACAGGGGGCTCCACGAGCAGTACTTC.